These 32 T cell receptor beta chains share one sample of origin, sequenced in a study of cytomegalovirus exposure and HLA in healthy donors. PCR employed 60 Vbeta and 13 Jbeta primers. Only in-frame clones appear in the TCRdb table, and some are missing; sequencing was by immunoSEQ multiplex PCR. The table lists 99,000 or so clones, around 75% of them singletons. Sequenced: PBMCs. These receptors all come from a man aged 40-50 years in good health and CMV-seronegative.

The rearrangement uses TRBV4-1 and TRBJ2-5, with TRBD2 matching 11 bases. Judging by the DNA end, TRBJ2-7 fits better; the J call may be wrong. Germline CDR1 MGHRA, CDR2 YSYEKL. The length of the CDR3 is 15 residues. The CDR3 bases are TGCGCCAGCAGCTCCCCCGGGACTAGCGGCTACGAGCAGTACTTC. It specifies CASSSPGTSGYEQYF.

This clone was seen a single time. The chain links TRBV10-3 to TRBJ1-2, with D unclear. Germline loops: CDR1 ENHRY, CDR2 SYGVKD. The V and J ends lost 6 bases and 2 bases respectively, with 13 bases between them. The CDR3 is 14 residues long. CDR3 loop: CAIRNQQSNYGYTF. CDR3 DNA sequence: TGTGCCATCAGAAACCAACAGAGCAACTATGGCTACACCTTC.

This sequence joins TRBV27 and TRBJ2-7; D is possibly TRBD1 (5 bases). Trimming pared 5 bases from V and 2 bases from J, leaving 13 bases between. The CDR3 consists of 14 residues. Germline lookup yields CDR1 MNHEY and CDR2 SMNVEV (reference sequence). As DNA, the CDR3 is TGTGCCAGCAGTAGGGGCTACCTGACCTACGAGCAGTACTTC. Protein: CASSRGYLTYEQYF.

The rearrangement uses TRBV15 and TRBJ2-7, with 11 bases aligning to TRBD1. Trimming removed 9 bases from V and 3 bases from J; junction bases left unmatched: 4. The CDR3 extends over 13 amino acids. Per germline, CDR1 LNHNV and CDR2 YYDKDF (reference sequence). The CDR3 reads CATRDRGFYEQYF. In nucleotides, the CDR3 is TGTGCCACAAGGGACAGGGGGTTCTACGAGCAGTACTTC.

This clone was found once. The rearrangement joins TRBV7-8 to TRBJ1-2; 9 bases agree with TRBD1. This CDR3 region has 14 residues. Trimming cost V 5 bases and J 4 bases; bases outside gene matches: 5. The germline gives CDR1 SGHVS, CDR2 FQNEAQ. The CDR3 is CASSITGGAYGYTF. The CDR3 nucleotides are TGTGCCAGCAGCATTACAGGGGGCGCCTATGGCTACACCTTC.

This chain joins TRBV4-3 and TRBJ2-7, with D possibly TRBD2 on 6 matching bases. CDR3 length: 15 amino acids. V lost 4 bases and J 1 base, leaving 14 bases between the germline ends. The germline V gene has CDR1 LGHNA and CDR2 YSLEER. CDR3 residues: CASSLYAEGSYEQYF. CDR3 DNA sequence: TGCGCCAGCAGCCTCTACGCGGAGGGATCCTACGAGCAGTACTTC.

The chain carries TRBV18 and TRBJ2-5; D unresolved. The germline V and J ends were trimmed by 0 bases and 6 bases, with 8 bases remaining between them. From germline, CDR1 is KGHSH and CDR2 LQKENI. The CDR3 is 13 residues long. CDR3 sequence: CASSPPGSQTQYF. CDR3 in DNA: TGTGCCAGCTCACCACCCGGGTCGCAGACCCAGTACTTC.

This chain uses TRBV5-1 with TRBJ2-7, with a tentative D call TRBD2 (5 bases). Germline V lookup: CDR1 SGHRS, CDR2 YFSETQ. Trimming shortened V by 1 base and J by 11 bases, and 13 bases separated the two germline ends. The CDR3 totals 12 residues. CDR3 DNA sequence: TGCGCCAGCAGCTTGAATCCGGAGACTAAGTACTTC. This sequence encodes CASSLNPETKYF.

In its sample, this clone is medium-sized (0.01 to 0.1%). This chain joins TRBV6-1 and TRBJ2-5; 8 positions match TRBD2. CDR1 and CDR2 from the germline V gene are MNHNS and SASEGT. J gave up 5 bases and V 0 bases, and 5 bases lay outside the gene matches. The CDR3 length is 15 residues. The CDR3: CASSEATGGPETQYF. The CDR3 bases are TGTGCCAGCAGTGAAGCGACGGGAGGGCCCGAGACCCAGTACTTC.

The V gene is TRBV7-2, the J gene TRBJ2-1, with D possibly TRBD2 on 6 matching bases. The germline V gene encodes CDR1 SGHTA and CDR2 FQGNSA. The CDR3 loop spans 15 amino acids. With 5 bases removed from V and 3 bases from J, the gap between germline ends came to 14 bases. In nucleotides, the CDR3 is TGTGCCAGCAGCCCCCTCCGGGGGAGCTACAATGAGCAGTTCTTC. Protein product: CASSPLRGSYNEQFF.

V gene TRBV5-6 combines with J gene TRBJ1-3, with a weak D call TRBD1 (6 bases). This CDR3 region has 15 residues. Germline loops: CDR1 SGHDT, CDR2 YYEEEE. Trimming stripped 4 bases from V and 0 bases from J, with 11 bases between. The DNA for the CDR3 is TGTGCCAGCAGCAGGGACACTAGCTCTGGAAACACCATATATTTT. Amino acids: CASSRDTSSGNTIYF.

The rearrangement joins TRBV30 to TRBJ2-1; D remains ambiguous. Trimming took off 3 bases at V and 1 base at J, with 7 bases between the two ends. This CDR3 has 13 residues. From germline, CDR1 is GTSNPN and CDR2 SVGIG (reference sequence). The CDR3 loop is CAWRWPSYNEQFF. The CDR3 coding sequence is TGTGCCTGGAGGTGGCCATCCTACAATGAGCAGTTCTTC.

The gene calls are TRBV5-1 and TRBJ2-1; 7 bases match TRBD2. The length of the CDR3 is 15 residues. Germline V gives CDR1 SGHRS, CDR2 YFSETQ. J gave up 6 bases and V 0 bases, and 6 bases lay outside the gene matches. CDR3 residues: CASSLGERGPNEQFF. The CDR3 DNA reads TGCGCCAGCAGCTTGGGCGAGCGGGGTCCCAATGAGCAGTTCTTC.

The chain joins TRBV4-3 to TRBJ2-3; 8 nucleotides agree with TRBD2. Germline lookup yields CDR1 LGHNA and CDR2 YSLEER. The CDR3 is 16 residues long. Trimming cost V 0 bases and J 6 bases; bases outside gene matches: 8. CDR3 nucleotides: TGCGCCAGCAGCCAAGATAGATCCAGCGGGGGTGATACGCAGTATTTT. Encoded protein: CASSQDRSSGGDTQYF.

This chain links TRBV7-9 with TRBJ2-2; maybe TRBD1 (6 bases). From germline, CDR1 is SEHNR and CDR2 FQNEAQ (reference sequence). This CDR3 has 15 amino acids. V shed 5 bases and J shed 6 bases, with 16 bases lying between them. The CDR3 is CASSQQGWSAGELFF. CDR3 nucleotides: TGTGCCAGCAGCCAACAGGGTTGGTCCGCCGGGGAGCTGTTTTTT.

The chain links TRBV5-1 to TRBJ1-1; TRBD1 matches 9 bases. Germline lookup yields CDR1 SGHRS and CDR2 YFSETQ. This CDR3 has 17 amino acids. Trimming cost V 0 bases and J 4 bases; bases outside gene matches: 10. Here the CDR3 DNA reads TGCGCCAGCAGCTTGGCTCGGGACAGGGTGGGGCGCACTGAAGCTTTCTTT. Its protein product is CASSLARDRVGRTEAFF.

In this sample, this clone turned up a few times. The chain has TRBV7-2 and TRBJ1-2, with 8 bases lining up with TRBD1. The CDR3 runs to 15 residues. Looked up from germline, CDR1 is SGHTA and CDR2 is FQGNSA. J lost 8 bases, V lost 3 bases, and 11 bases had no gene match. CDR3 protein: CASSFSTQGAVGYTF. CDR3 sequence (DNA): TGTGCCAGCAGCTTCTCAACCCAGGGGGCGGTCGGCTACACCTTC. Combining the CDR3 with reference TRBV7-2 and TRBJ1-2 gives the whole variable domain GAGVSQSPSNKVTEKGKDVELRCDPISGHTALYWYRQSLGQGLEFLIYFQGNSAPDKSGLPSDRFSAERTGGSVSTLTIQRTQQEDSAVYLCASSFSTQGAVGYTFGSGTRLTVV.

V is TRBV14 and J is TRBJ2-7; D not resolved. Between the trimmed V and J ends, which lost 5 bases and 4 bases, there was a span of 9 bases. This CDR3 region has 12 residues. The V gene's germline CDR1 is SGHDN and CDR2 FVKESK. Written as DNA, the CDR3 is TGTGCCAGCAGCAAGTGCAGGTACGAGCAGTACTTC. Its protein is CASSKCRYEQYF.

This chain connects TRBV18 to TRBJ1-1, with D possibly matching TRBD1 (6 bases). The CDR3 has 13 residues. V was shortened by 2 bases and J by 7 bases, with 11 bases between the two germline ends. The V gene's germline CDR1 is KGHSH and CDR2 LQKENI. CDR3 sequence reads: CASSPFRQDEAFF. CDR3 DNA: TGTGCCAGCTCACCATTTCGACAGGATGAAGCTTTCTTT.

This chain joins TRBV7-2 and TRBJ1-2; 12 bases agree with TRBD1. Germline lookup yields CDR1 SGHTA and CDR2 FQGNSA. This CDR3 is built from 14 residues. V dropped 5 bases and J dropped 8; count of bases not matched to a gene: 6. As DNA, the CDR3 is TGTGCCAGCAGCCCCGGGACAGGGGGCGGAGGCTACACCTTC. As protein: CASSPGTGGGGYTF.

The rearrangement links TRBV10-3 to TRBJ1-4; D is perhaps TRBD1 (5 bases). Germline values: CDR1 ENHRY, CDR2 SYGVKD. CDR3 length: 13 amino acids. The V end was cut by 2 bases, the J end by 9 bases, with 10 bases between. Written as DNA, the CDR3 is TGTGCCATCAGTGAGGACAGTCCCCAAAAACTGTTTTTT. Translated, it gives CAISEDSPQKLFF.

In DNA form, the CDR3 reads TGTGCCATCACTCCCACAGGGGGGGGAGAGCAGTACTTC. Translation gives CAITPTGGGEQYF. The chain is built from TRBV10-3 and TRBJ2-5, with D possibly being TRBD1 (8 bases). This CDR3 comprises 13 residues. CDR1 ENHRY and CDR2 SYGVKD come from the germline V gene. V lost 7 bases and J lost 11, with 20 bases in between.

The chain joins TRBV5-4 to TRBJ2-3, with TRBD2 matching over 9 bases. The J segment lost 0 bases and the V segment lost 2 bases, leaving 1 base of the junction unmatched. The CDR3 consists of 15 residues. Per germline, CDR1 SGHNT and CDR2 YYREEE (reference sequence). The CDR3 bases are TGTGCCAGCAGCTTTAGCGGGGGAAGCACAGATACGCAGTATTTT. It yields the protein CASSFSGGSTDTQYF. Using reference TRBV5-4 and TRBJ2-3 for the parts outside the CDR3, the full variable domain is ETGVTQSPTHLIKTRGQQVTLRCSSQSGHNTVSWYQQALGQGPQFIFQYYREEENGRGNFPPRFSGLQFPNYSSELNVNALELDDSALYLCASSFSGGSTDTQYFGPGTRLTVL.

The gene calls are TRBV19 and TRBJ1-2, with 7 positions matching TRBD1. Germline CDR1 LNHDA, CDR2 SQIVND (reference sequence). J was trimmed by 3 bases and V by 6 bases; bases with no gene match: 1. This CDR3 region has 12 residues. CDR3 DNA: TGTGCCAGTAGAACAGGGGACTATGGCTACACCTTC. It is translated as CASRTGDYGYTF.

The CDR3: CASSATGGAYGYTF. The CDR3 bases are TGTGCCAGCAGTGCGACAGGGGGCGCCTATGGCTACACCTTC. The chain employs TRBV25-1 and TRBJ1-2; TRBD1 matches 10 bases. Germline V gene sequence: CDR1 MGHDK, CDR2 SYGVNS. V trimming: 4 bases; J trimming: 4 bases; junction bases outside the gene matches: 3. This CDR3 comprises 14 residues.

The chain is built from TRBV5-4 and TRBJ2-7, with D maybe TRBD1 (6 bases). The V gene lost 4 bases and the J gene lost 4 bases, with 15 bases spanning the gap. This CDR3 has 14 amino acids. Germline values: CDR1 SGHNT, CDR2 YYREEE (reference sequence). The CDR3 is CASSPGQTGYEQYF. CDR3 DNA sequence: TGTGCCAGCAGCCCAGGACAGACGGGGTACGAGCAGTACTTC. Based on the CDR3 plus reference TRBV5-4 and TRBJ2-7, the full variable domain is ETGVTQSPTHLIKTRGQQVTLRCSSQSGHNTVSWYQQALGQGPQFIFQYYREEENGRGNFPPRFSGLQFPNYSSELNVNALELDDSALYLCASSPGQTGYEQYFGPGTRLTVT.

This clone was counted a single time. CDR3 coding DNA: TGTGCCAGCTCGGCCCAGAACACTGAAGCTTTCTTT. Amino acid sequence: CASSAQNTEAFF. J is TRBJ1-1 and V is TRBV18; D is undetermined. The CDR3 has 12 amino acids. V was trimmed by 6 bases and J by 1 base, leaving 6 bases between them. Germline-derived CDR1 and CDR2 are KGHSH and LQKENI. Looking up the rest from reference TRBV18 and TRBJ1-1 gives the full variable domain: NAGVMQNPRHLVRRRGQEARLRCSPMKGHSHVYWYRQLPEEGLKFMVYLQKENIIDESGMPKERFSAEFPKEGPSILRIQQVVRGDSAAYFCASSAQNTEAFFGQGTRLTVV.

Regarding this clone: Other DNA sequences within the sample encode an identical CDR3. The chain links TRBV2 to TRBJ1-5; the match to TRBD1 covers 10 bases. J lost 2 bases, V lost 4 bases, and 2 bases had no gene match. Germline CDR1 and CDR2: SNHLY and FYNNEI. The CDR3 runs 15 residues. The CDR3 coding sequence is TGTGCCAGCAGTGGGGGGACAGGGGGCAATCAGCCCCAGCATTTT. It encodes CASSGGTGGNQPQHF.

The chain uses TRBV7-2 and TRBJ1-1; weak D call: TRBD1 (5 bases). Per germline, CDR1 SGHTA and CDR2 FQGNSA. Trimming left V 4 bases short and J 0 bases short, with 9 bases between. CDR3 length: 14 residues. CDR3 amino acids: CASSSDRVNTEAFF. The DNA of the CDR3 is TGTGCCAGCAGCTCCGACAGAGTGAACACTGAAGCTTTCTTT.

Comments on this clone: An end of the junction does not agree with germline; a read error may underlie this. V is TRBV19 and J is TRBJ1-5, with D possibly TRBD1 on 6 matching bases. CDR1 and CDR2 from the germline V gene are LNHDA and SQIVND (reference sequence). CDR3 length: 14 amino acids. The CDR3 DNA follows: TGTGCCAGTAAAACCGGGACATCTAATCATCCCCAGCATTTT. As protein: CASKTGTSNHPQHF.

As DNA, the CDR3 is TGTGCCAGCAGTGAAGTACGGAATTCACCCCTCCACTTT. This codes for CASSEVRNSPLHF. This chain uses TRBV6-1 with TRBJ1-6; D is unresolved. With 1 base removed from V and 7 bases from J, the gap between germline ends came to 5 bases. The CDR3 sequence is 13 residues long. The germline gives CDR1 MNHNS, CDR2 SASEGT.

This sequence joins TRBV4-3 and TRBJ2-2; 10 nucleotides agree with TRBD2. The CDR3 has 14 residues. V lost 6 bases, J lost 4 bases, and 2 bases stayed unmatched. From germline, CDR1 is LGHNA and CDR2 YSLEER. The CDR3 protein is CASRLAGVTGELFF. Written as DNA, the CDR3 is TGCGCCAGCAGGCTAGCGGGGGTCACCGGGGAGCTGTTTTTT.